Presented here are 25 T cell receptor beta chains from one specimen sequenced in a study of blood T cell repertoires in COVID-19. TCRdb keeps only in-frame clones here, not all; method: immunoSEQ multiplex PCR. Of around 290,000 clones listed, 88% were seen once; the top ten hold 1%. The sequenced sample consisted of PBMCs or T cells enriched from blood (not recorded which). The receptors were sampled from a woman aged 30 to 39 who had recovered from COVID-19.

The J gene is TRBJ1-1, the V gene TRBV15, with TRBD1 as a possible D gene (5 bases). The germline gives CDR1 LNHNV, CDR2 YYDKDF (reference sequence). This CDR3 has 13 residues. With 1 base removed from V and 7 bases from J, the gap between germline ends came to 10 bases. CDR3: CATSRGGTVEAFF. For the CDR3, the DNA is TGTGCCACCAGCAGAGGTGGGACTGTTGAAGCTTTCTTT.

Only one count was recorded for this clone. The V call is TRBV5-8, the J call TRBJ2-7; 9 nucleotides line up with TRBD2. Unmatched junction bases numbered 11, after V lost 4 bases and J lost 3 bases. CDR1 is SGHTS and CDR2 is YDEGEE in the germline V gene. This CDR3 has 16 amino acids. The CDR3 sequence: CASSQFGGGGIYEQYF. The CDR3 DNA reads TGTGCCAGCAGCCAATTTGGCGGGGGGGGAATCTACGAGCAGTACTTC.

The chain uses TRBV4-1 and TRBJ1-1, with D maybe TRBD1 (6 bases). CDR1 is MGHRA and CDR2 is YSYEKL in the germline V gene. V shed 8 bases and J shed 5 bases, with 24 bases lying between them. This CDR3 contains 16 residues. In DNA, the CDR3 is TGCGCCAGCCGGGCACTGGACAGCCCGAGAGGGACTGAAGCTTTCTTT. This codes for CASRALDSPRGTEAFF.

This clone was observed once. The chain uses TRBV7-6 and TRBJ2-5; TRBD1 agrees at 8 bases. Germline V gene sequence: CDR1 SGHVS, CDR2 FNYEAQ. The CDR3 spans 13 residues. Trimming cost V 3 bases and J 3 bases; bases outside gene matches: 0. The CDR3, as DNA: TGTGCCAGCAGCTTGGACAGGGAAGAGACCCAGTACTTC. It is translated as CASSLDREETQYF.

The CDR3 sequence: CASSYYNLGGGELFF. Written as DNA, the CDR3 is TGTGCCAGCAGTTACTACAATCTCGGGGGCGGGGAGCTGTTTTTT. V usage is TRBV6-5 and J usage is TRBJ2-2; tentative D call: TRBD2 (6 bases). The CDR3 sequence is 15 residues long. V lost 1 base and J lost 7, with 13 bases in between. Germline CDR1 reads MNHEY; CDR2 reads SVGAGI.

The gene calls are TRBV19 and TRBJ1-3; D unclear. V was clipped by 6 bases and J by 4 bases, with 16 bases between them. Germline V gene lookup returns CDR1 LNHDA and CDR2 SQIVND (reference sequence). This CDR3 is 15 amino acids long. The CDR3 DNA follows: TGTGCCAGTAGAACCGGGAACAAACCCGGAAACACCATATATTTT. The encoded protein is CASRTGNKPGNTIYF.

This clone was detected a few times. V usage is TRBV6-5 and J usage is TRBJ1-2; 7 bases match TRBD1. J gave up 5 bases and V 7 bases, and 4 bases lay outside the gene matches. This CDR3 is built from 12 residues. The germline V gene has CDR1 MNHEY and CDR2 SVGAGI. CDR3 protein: CASKQGEYGYTF. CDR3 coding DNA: TGTGCCAGCAAGCAGGGGGAATATGGCTACACCTTC.

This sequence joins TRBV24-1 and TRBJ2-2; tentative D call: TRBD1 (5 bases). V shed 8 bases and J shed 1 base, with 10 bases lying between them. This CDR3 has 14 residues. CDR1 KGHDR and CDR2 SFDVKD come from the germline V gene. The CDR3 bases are TGTGCCACCACATCGGACATGAACACCGGGGAGCTGTTTTTT. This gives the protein CATTSDMNTGELFF.

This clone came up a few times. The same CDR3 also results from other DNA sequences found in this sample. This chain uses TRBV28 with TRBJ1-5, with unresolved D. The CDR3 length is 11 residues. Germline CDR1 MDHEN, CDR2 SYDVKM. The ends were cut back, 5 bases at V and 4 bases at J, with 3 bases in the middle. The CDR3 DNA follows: TGTGCCAGCAGTCCTAATCAGCCCCAGCATTTT. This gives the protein CASSPNQPQHF.

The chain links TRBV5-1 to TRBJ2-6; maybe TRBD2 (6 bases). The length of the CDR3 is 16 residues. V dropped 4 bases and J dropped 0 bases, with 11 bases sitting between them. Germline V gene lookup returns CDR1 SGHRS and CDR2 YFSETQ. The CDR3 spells CASSDGRGSGANVLTF. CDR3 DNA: TGCGCCAGCAGCGACGGGCGGGGCTCTGGGGCCAACGTCCTGACTTTC. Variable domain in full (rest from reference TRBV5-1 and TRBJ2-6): KAGVTQTPRYLIKTRGQQVTLSCSPISGHRSVSWYQQTPGQGLQFLFEYFSETQRNKGNFPGRFSGRQFSNSRSEMNVSTLELGDSALYLCASSDGRGSGANVLTFGAGSRLTVL.

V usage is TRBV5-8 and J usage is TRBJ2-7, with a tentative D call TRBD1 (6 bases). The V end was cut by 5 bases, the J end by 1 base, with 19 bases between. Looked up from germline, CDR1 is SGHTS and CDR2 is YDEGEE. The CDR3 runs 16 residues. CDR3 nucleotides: TGTGCCAGCAGTTATATCCGGGACACCTATTCCTACGAGCAGTACTTC. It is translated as CASSYIRDTYSYEQYF.

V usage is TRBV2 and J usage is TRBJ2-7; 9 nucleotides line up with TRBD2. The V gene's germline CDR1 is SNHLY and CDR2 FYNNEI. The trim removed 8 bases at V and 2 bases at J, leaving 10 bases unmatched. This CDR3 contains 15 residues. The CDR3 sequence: CASLPLAGDPYEQYF. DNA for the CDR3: TGTGCCAGCCTACCATTAGCGGGAGACCCCTACGAGCAGTACTTC.

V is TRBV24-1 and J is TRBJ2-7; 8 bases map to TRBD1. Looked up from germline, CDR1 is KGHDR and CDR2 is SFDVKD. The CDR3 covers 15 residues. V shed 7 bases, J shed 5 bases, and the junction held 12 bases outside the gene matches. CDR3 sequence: CATSAGRDRSHEQYF. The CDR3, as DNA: TGTGCCACCAGCGCAGGCCGGGACAGGAGCCACGAGCAGTACTTC.

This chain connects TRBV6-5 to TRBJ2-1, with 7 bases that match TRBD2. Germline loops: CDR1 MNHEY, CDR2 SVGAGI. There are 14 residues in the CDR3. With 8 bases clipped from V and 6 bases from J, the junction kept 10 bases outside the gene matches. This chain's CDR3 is CASSLGGEGNEQFF. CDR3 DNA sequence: TGTGCCAGCTCCCTAGGTGGGGAGGGCAATGAGCAGTTCTTC.

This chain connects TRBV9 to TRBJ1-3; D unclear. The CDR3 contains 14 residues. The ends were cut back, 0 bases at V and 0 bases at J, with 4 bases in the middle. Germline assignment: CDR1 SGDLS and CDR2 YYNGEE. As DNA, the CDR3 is TGTGCCAGCAGCGTAGGCGTCTCTGGAAACACCATATATTTT. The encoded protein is CASSVGVSGNTIYF.

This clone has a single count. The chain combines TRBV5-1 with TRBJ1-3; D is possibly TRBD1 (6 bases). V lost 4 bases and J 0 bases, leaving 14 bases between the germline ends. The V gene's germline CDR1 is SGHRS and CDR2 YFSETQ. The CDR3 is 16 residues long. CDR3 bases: TGCGCCAGCAGCATGACAGGTCTTGGCTCTGGAAACACCATATATTTT. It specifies CASSMTGLGSGNTIYF.

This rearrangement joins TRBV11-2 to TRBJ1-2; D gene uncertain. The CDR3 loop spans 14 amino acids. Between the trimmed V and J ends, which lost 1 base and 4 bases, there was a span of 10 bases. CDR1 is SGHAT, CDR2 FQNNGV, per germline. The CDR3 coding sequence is TGTGCCAGCAGCTTAGGCGACACACTCTATGGCTACACCTTC. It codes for CASSLGDTLYGYTF.

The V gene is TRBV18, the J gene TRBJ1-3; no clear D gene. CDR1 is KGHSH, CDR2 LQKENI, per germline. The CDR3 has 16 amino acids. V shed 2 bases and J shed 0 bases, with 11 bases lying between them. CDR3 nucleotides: TGTGCCAGCTCACCAGGCGGCCCCAACTCTGGAAACACCATATATTTT. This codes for CASSPGGPNSGNTIYF.

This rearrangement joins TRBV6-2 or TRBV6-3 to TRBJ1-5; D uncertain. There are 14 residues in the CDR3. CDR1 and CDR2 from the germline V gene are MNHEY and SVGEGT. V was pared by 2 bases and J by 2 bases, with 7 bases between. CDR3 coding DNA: TGTGCCAGCAGTTACGTACAGCGCAATCAGCCCCAGCATTTT. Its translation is CASSYVQRNQPQHF.

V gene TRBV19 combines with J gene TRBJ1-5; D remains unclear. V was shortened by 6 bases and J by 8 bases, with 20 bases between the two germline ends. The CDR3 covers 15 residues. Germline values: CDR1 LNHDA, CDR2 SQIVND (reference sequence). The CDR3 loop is CASSWADRSWEPQHF. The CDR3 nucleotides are TGTGCCAGTAGCTGGGCCGACCGTTCATGGGAGCCCCAGCATTTT.

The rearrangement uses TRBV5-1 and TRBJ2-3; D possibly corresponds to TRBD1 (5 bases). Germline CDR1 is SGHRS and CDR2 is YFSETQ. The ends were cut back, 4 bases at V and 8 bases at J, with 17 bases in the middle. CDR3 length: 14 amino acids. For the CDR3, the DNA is TGCGCCAGCAGCCCAACGACAGAGTTCGGTACGCAGTATTTT. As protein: CASSPTTEFGTQYF.

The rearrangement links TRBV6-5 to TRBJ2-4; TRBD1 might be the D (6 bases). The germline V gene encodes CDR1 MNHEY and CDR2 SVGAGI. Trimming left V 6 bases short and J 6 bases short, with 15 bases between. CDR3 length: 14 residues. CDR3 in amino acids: CASRLQGIGNIQYF. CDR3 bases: TGTGCCAGCAGATTACAGGGAATCGGAAACATTCAGTACTTC.

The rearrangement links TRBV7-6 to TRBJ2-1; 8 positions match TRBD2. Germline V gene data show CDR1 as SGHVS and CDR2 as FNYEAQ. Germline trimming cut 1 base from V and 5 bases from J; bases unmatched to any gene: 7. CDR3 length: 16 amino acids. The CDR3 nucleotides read TGTGCCAGCAGCTTAGTAGTAGCGGGGCGTGACAATGAGCAGTTCTTC. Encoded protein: CASSLVVAGRDNEQFF. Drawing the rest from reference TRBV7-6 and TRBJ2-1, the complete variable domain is GAGVSQSPRYKVTKRGQDVALRCDPISGHVSLYWYRQALGQGPEFLTYFNYEAQQDKSGLPNDRFSAERPEGSISTLTIQRTEQRDSAMYRCASSLVVAGRDNEQFFGPGTRLTVL.

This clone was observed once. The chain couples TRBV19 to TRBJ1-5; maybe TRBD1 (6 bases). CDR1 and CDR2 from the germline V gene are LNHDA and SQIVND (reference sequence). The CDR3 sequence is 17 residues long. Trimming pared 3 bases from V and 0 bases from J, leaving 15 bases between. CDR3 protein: CASSISPHRVSNQPQHF. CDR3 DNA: TGTGCCAGTAGTATCTCCCCCCACAGGGTTAGCAATCAGCCCCAGCATTTT.

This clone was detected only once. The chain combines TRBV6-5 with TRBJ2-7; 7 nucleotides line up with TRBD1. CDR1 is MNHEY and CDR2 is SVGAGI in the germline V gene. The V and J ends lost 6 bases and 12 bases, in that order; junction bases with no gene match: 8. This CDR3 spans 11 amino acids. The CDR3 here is CASRPDRVWYF. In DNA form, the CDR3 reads TGTGCCAGCAGGCCAGACAGGGTCTGGTACTTC.